Below, 7 T cell receptor beta chains from the same sample are listed, as sequenced in a study of CD8 T cells in Susac syndrome. Reverse transcription of roughly 0.5 to 1 ug RNA was carried out with random hexamers. TCRdb ran MiXCR on the immunoSEQ multiplex PCR reads and lists one entry per CDR3 protein. The sample has some 100,000 distinct CDR3 sequences, about 96% seen once; the top ten hold 0.09% to 0.1%. The specimen was CD4+ T cells from PBMCs. Receptors originate from a human donor in good health.

The gene calls are TRBV4-3 and TRBJ2-7; TRBD2 aligns across 7 bases. J lost 4 bases, V lost 0 bases, and 6 bases had no gene match. The germline CDR1 and CDR2 sequences are LGHNA and YSLEER. The CDR3 has 15 residues. Here the CDR3 DNA reads TGCGCCAGCAGCCAAGAGGTAGCGGGCTTATACGAGCAGTACTTC. Amino acids: CASSQEVAGLYEQYF.

The V gene is TRBV18, the J gene TRBJ1-2; D not resolved. V lost 1 base and J lost 6, with 9 bases in between. The CDR3 loop spans 13 amino acids. The germline V gene encodes CDR1 KGHSH and CDR2 LQKENI. The CDR3 nucleotides are TGTGCCAGCTCACCACTTTCGGGCGATGGCTACACCTTC. It encodes CASSPLSGDGYTF.

V is TRBV4-1 and J is TRBJ2-5; D ambiguous. Germline CDR1 and CDR2: MGHRA and YSYEKL. The CDR3 contains 13 residues. Trimming shortened V by 4 bases and J by 4 bases, and 10 bases separated the two germline ends. This CDR3 is CASSLAVVETQYF. CDR3 nucleotide sequence: TGCGCCAGCAGCCTGGCGGTGGTAGAGACCCAGTACTTC.

V and J are TRBV20-1 and TRBJ2-5; D call uncertain. The CDR3 consists of 13 residues. The V gene's germline CDR1 is DFQATT and CDR2 SNEGSKA (reference sequence). The V gene lost 1 base and the J gene lost 5 bases, with 11 bases spanning the gap. CDR3 loop: CSARADRRETQYF. Here the CDR3 DNA reads TGCAGTGCTAGAGCGGACCGGCGGGAGACCCAGTACTTC.

The J gene is TRBJ2-3, the V gene TRBV28; 10 bases fit TRBD2. CDR1 is MDHEN, CDR2 SYDVKM, per germline. The CDR3 length is 15 residues. The V gene end was trimmed by 6 bases and the J gene end by 1 base; junction bases not matched to a gene: 4. DNA for the CDR3: TGTGCCAGCAGCCAACTAGCGGGACGCACAGATACGCAGTATTTT. It translates to CASSQLAGRTDTQYF. The full variable domain, its missing parts supplied by reference TRBV28 and TRBJ2-3, is DVKVTQSSRYLVKRTGEKVFLECVQDMDHENMFWYRQDPGLGLRLIYFSYDVKMKEKGDIPEGYSVSREKKERFSLILESASTNQTSMYLCASSQLAGRTDTQYFGPGTRLTVL.

The chain links TRBV3-1 to TRBJ2-5; D gene ambiguous. The CDR3 has 12 residues. Trimming removed 0 bases from V and 5 bases from J, with 4 bases in between. The germline CDR1 and CDR2 sequences are LGHDT and YNNKEL (reference sequence). The CDR3 reads CASSQERETQYF. The CDR3, as DNA: TGTGCCAGCAGCCAAGAGAGGGAGACCCAGTACTTC.

The rearrangement joins TRBV6-2 or TRBV6-3 to TRBJ1-3, with 7 bases that match TRBD1. Germline CDR1 reads MNHEY; CDR2 reads SVGEGT. The CDR3 runs 15 residues. V was clipped by 4 bases and J by 0 bases; unmatched bases: 3. The CDR3 nucleotides are TGTGCCAGCAGTTGGACAGGTCGCTCTGGAAACACCATATATTTT. Protein sequence: CASSWTGRSGNTIYF.